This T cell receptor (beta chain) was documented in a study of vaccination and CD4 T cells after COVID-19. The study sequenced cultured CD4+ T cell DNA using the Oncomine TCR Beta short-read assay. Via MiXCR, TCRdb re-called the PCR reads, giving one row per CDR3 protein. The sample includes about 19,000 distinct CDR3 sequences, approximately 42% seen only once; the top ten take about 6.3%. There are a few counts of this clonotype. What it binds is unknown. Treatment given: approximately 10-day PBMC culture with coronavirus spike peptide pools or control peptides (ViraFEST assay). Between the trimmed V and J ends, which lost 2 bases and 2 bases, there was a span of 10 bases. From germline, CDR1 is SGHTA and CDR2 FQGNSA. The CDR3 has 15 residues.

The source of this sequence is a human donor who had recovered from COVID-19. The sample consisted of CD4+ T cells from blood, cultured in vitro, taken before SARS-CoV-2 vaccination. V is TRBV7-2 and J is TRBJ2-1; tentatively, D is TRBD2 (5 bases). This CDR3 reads CASSLKGGPYNEQFF. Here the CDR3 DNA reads TGTGCCAGCAGCTTAAAAGGAGGACCCTACAATGAGCAGTTCTTC.